This T cell receptor beta chain was sequenced during a study of blood T cell repertoires in COVID-19. Study-wide context: Italy, Spain and the United States were the sources of the convalescent and acute COVID-19 samples. From T cells, B-cell-depleted T cells, or PBMCs came the material, which was cDNA or gDNA.

Categorization into cohorts depended on clinical history that participants reported. Recovered participants had two consecutive negative NP/OP PCR tests, healthcare professional clearance, or symptom resolution. CDR3 size: 15 residues. The germline gives CDR1 MNHEY, CDR2 SMNVEV (reference sequence). V lost 5 bases, J lost 1 base, and 5 bases stayed unmatched. The repertoire was sequenced with immunoSEQ multiplex PCR; TCRdb's copy has only in-frame clones and lacks some. The data contain roughly 400,000 clones, 80% to 90% of them singletons. The sequencing input was PBMCs or T cells enriched from blood (not recorded which). This chain uses TRBV27 with TRBJ2-3; the match to TRBD2 covers 8 bases. This receptor was identified in a man aged 25 to 40 who had recovered from COVID-19. For the CDR3, the DNA is TGTGCCAGCAGTCCCGGGACTAGACGCACAGATACGCAGTATTTT. Its translation: CASSPGTRRTDTQYF.